The 28 T cell receptor beta chains given below trace back to one sample, sequenced in a study of cytomegalovirus exposure and HLA in healthy donors. Primers included in the PCR were 60 Vbeta and 13 Jbeta primers. The repertoire was sequenced with immunoSEQ multiplex PCR; TCRdb's copy has only in-frame clones and lacks some. Of 140,000 to 150,000 clones listed, about 79% are singletons. The specimen sequenced was PBMCs. These receptors all stem from a woman aged 25 to 45 in good health and CMV-seronegative.

In the case of this clone: The germline gene is not matched at one end of the junction; a read error may be the cause. This chain connects TRBV15 to TRBJ1-5; D unresolved. This CDR3 contains 15 residues. CDR1 LNHNV and CDR2 YYDKDF come from the germline V gene (reference sequence). DNA of the CDR3: TGTGCCACCAGCAGCCGTCCGGGTAGCGATCAGCCCCAGCATTTT. It is translated as CATSSRPGSDQPQHF.

The chain combines TRBV6-5 with TRBJ1-6; 9 positions agree with TRBD1. The CDR3 totals 15 residues. Unmatched junction bases numbered 3, after V lost 4 bases and J lost 5 bases. From germline, CDR1 is MNHEY and CDR2 SVGAGI. The CDR3 DNA sequence: TGTGCCAGCAGTTCCGGGACAGGGCATAATTCACCCCTCCACTTT. Its translation is CASSSGTGHNSPLHF.

The V gene is TRBV7-3, the J gene TRBJ2-3; D may be TRBD2 (5 bases). V was pared by 2 bases and J by 4 bases, with 16 bases between. CDR1 SGHTA and CDR2 FQGTGA come from the germline V gene. The CDR3 is 16 amino acids. DNA for the CDR3: TGTGCCAGCAGCTTAGGGCCCAATACGGAGGCAGATACGCAGTATTTT. Residues: CASSLGPNTEADTQYF.

The V call is TRBV27, the J call TRBJ1-6, with D maybe TRBD1 (5 bases). Trimming stripped 3 bases from V and 0 bases from J, with 9 bases between. This CDR3 has 16 residues. CDR1 is MNHEY and CDR2 is SMNVEV in the germline V gene (reference sequence). The CDR3, as DNA: TGTGCCAGCAGTTTGACAGCGAGCTCCTATAATTCACCCCTCCACTTT. Protein product: CASSLTASSYNSPLHF.

The chain couples TRBV5-4 to TRBJ2-3, with TRBD2 as a possible D gene (5 bases). The germline gives CDR1 SGHNT, CDR2 YYREEE (reference sequence). CDR3 length: 15 residues. Trimming took off 4 bases at V and 3 bases at J, with 15 bases between the two ends. CDR3 sequence (DNA): TGTGCCAGCAGCCCGGCGGGTAGGTGGACAGATACGCAGTATTTT. Its protein is CASSPAGRWTDTQYF.

This clone was seen a few times. V usage is TRBV30 and J usage is TRBJ1-5; no clear D gene. The CDR3 is 14 amino acids. With 0 bases removed from V and 3 bases from J, the gap between germline ends came to 9 bases. CDR1 is GTSNPN, CDR2 SVGIG, per germline (reference sequence). CDR3: CAWSVHLPNQPQHF. The CDR3 DNA reads TGTGCCTGGAGTGTACACCTCCCCAATCAGCCCCAGCATTTT.

The V and J genes are TRBV7-3 and TRBJ2-2; 11 positions match TRBD2. Losses at the gene ends were 2 bases for V and 1 base for J; bases not matched to a gene: 6. This CDR3 has 18 amino acids. Germline values: CDR1 SGHTA, CDR2 FQGTGA. The CDR3 DNA reads as TGTGCCAGCAGCTTATACGTCCTAGCGGGGGGGAACACCGGGGAGCTGTTTTTT. Its translation: CASSLYVLAGGNTGELFF.

This chain connects TRBV30 to TRBJ2-7; 9 nucleotides line up with TRBD2. This CDR3 contains 12 residues. V lost 3 bases to trimming and J lost 9 bases; unmatched junction nucleotides: 6. In germline, CDR1 is GTSNPN, CDR2 SVGIG (reference sequence). This CDR3 is CAWRPRGGGQYF. The CDR3 nucleotides read TGTGCCTGGAGACCGCGGGGGGGCGGGCAGTACTTC.

This rearrangement joins TRBV7-6 to TRBJ1-2; 7 positions agree with TRBD1. J gave up 1 base and V 1 base, and 3 bases lay outside the gene matches. Germline V gene data show CDR1 as SGHVS and CDR2 as FNYEAQ. This CDR3 has 15 amino acids. The CDR3 reads CASSLGGQFNYGYTF. Here the CDR3 DNA reads TGTGCCAGCAGCTTAGGGGGACAGTTTAACTATGGCTACACCTTC.

This chain links TRBV5-1 with TRBJ1-3; a possible D gene is TRBD1 (5 bases). V was clipped by 4 bases and J by 4 bases, with 12 bases between them. Germline V lookup: CDR1 SGHRS, CDR2 YFSETQ. The CDR3 is 14 amino acids. CDR3 nucleotide sequence: TGCGCCAGCAGCCTATCGACAGAAGGAAACACCATATATTTT. It encodes CASSLSTEGNTIYF.

The genes are TRBV6-5 and TRBJ2-2; weak D call: TRBD2 (6 bases). V was pared by 7 bases and J by 0 bases, with 12 bases between. Per germline, CDR1 MNHEY and CDR2 SVGAGI. The CDR3 totals 15 residues. This CDR3 is CASIPGLANTGELFF. In nucleotides, the CDR3 is TGTGCCAGCATCCCGGGACTCGCGAACACCGGGGAGCTGTTTTTT.

This chain links TRBV7-9 with TRBJ2-2; perhaps TRBD2 as D (6 bases). V was clipped by 5 bases and J by 1 base, with 11 bases between them. Per germline, CDR1 SEHNR and CDR2 FQNEAQ (reference sequence). The CDR3 has 15 amino acids. The CDR3 spells CASSNRLVNTGELFF. The CDR3 DNA follows: TGTGCCAGCAGCAACCGACTAGTGAACACCGGGGAGCTGTTTTTT. Combining the CDR3 with reference TRBV7-9 and TRBJ2-2 gives the whole variable domain DTGVSQNPRHKITKRGQNVTFRCDPISEHNRLYWYRQTLGQGPEFLTYFQNEAQLEKSRLLSDRFSAERPKGSFSTLEIQRTEQGDSAMYLCASSNRLVNTGELFFGEGSRLTVL.

V and J are TRBV2 and TRBJ2-7; the D is unclear. Trimming cost V 3 bases and J 3 bases, with 3 bases left between them. CDR3 length equals 11 residues. The V gene's germline CDR1 is SNHLY and CDR2 FYNNEI. CDR3 loop: CASSDNYEQYF. The CDR3 coding sequence is TGTGCCAGCAGTGATAACTACGAGCAGTACTTC.

This clone was seen more than once but under ten times. V and J are TRBV5-4 and TRBJ2-7; D not resolved. The V gene lost 2 bases and the J gene lost 4 bases, with 16 bases spanning the gap. The germline CDR1 and CDR2 sequences are SGHNT and YYREEE (reference sequence). The CDR3 contains 15 residues. Here the CDR3 reads CASSFESSRAYEQYF. DNA for the CDR3: TGTGCCAGCAGCTTTGAGTCATCCCGAGCGTACGAGCAGTACTTC.

The chain uses TRBV19 and TRBJ1-2, with D possibly TRBD1 on 5 matching bases. Trimming shortened V by 0 bases and J by 3 bases, and 11 bases separated the two germline ends. Germline assignment: CDR1 LNHDA and CDR2 SQIVND (reference sequence). The CDR3 sequence is 15 residues long. CDR3 region: CASSIETGRDYGYTF. In DNA, the CDR3 is TGTGCCAGTAGTATAGAAACAGGCCGAGACTATGGCTACACCTTC.

This clone was seen just once. This rearrangement joins TRBV7-7 to TRBJ2-6; possible D gene TRBD2, 6 bases. Germline V gene lookup returns CDR1 SSHAT and CDR2 FNYEAQ (reference sequence). V gave up 5 bases and J gave up 0 bases, with 11 bases separating them. This CDR3 spans 16 amino acids. The CDR3 region has the DNA TGTGCCAGCAGCCAGGAGGGGTTCTCTGGGGCCAACGTCCTGACTTTC. This gives the protein CASSQEGFSGANVLTF.

The genes are TRBV29-1 and TRBJ2-7, with 8 positions matching TRBD1. In germline, CDR1 is SQVTM, CDR2 ANQGSEA. This CDR3 spans 12 amino acids. V was pared by 7 bases and J by 5 bases, with 7 bases of the junction left unmatched. CDR3 bases: TGCAGCGCGGGACAGGTGGGTGACGAGCAGTACTTC. Protein sequence: CSAGQVGDEQYF.

The chain has TRBV7-2 and TRBJ1-2, with 10 bases lining up with TRBD1. Germline V gives CDR1 SGHTA, CDR2 FQGNSA. The J segment lost 1 base and the V segment lost 5 bases, leaving 7 bases of the junction unmatched. CDR3 length: 16 residues. The CDR3 DNA reads as TGTGCCAGCAGCGCTCGGGACAGGGGACTTAACTATGGCTACACCTTC. Translated: CASSARDRGLNYGYTF. Supplemented by reference TRBV7-2 and TRBJ1-2, the full variable domain reads GAGVSQSPSNKVTEKGKDVELRCDPISGHTALYWYRQSLGQGLEFLIYFQGNSAPDKSGLPSDRFSAERTGGSVSTLTIQRTQQEDSAVYLCASSARDRGLNYGYTFGSGTRLTVV.

CDR3 loop: CASRERQGVYEQYF. Written as DNA, the CDR3 is TGTGCCAGCAGGGAAAGACAGGGGGTCTACGAGCAGTACTTC. The chain couples TRBV5-5 to TRBJ2-7, with TRBD1 matching 9 bases. The J segment lost 3 bases and the V segment lost 5 bases, leaving 6 bases of the junction unmatched. This CDR3 region has 14 residues. Looked up from germline, CDR1 is SGHKS and CDR2 is YYEKEE (reference sequence).

A few counts support this clone. J is TRBJ2-1 and V is TRBV5-5; the D gene is possibly TRBD2 (5 bases). CDR3 size: 15 residues. Germline CDR1 is SGHKS and CDR2 is YYEKEE (reference sequence). Trimming pared 2 bases from V and 2 bases from J, leaving 11 bases between. CDR3 coding DNA: TGTGCCAGCAGCTTTCATTCGGGGACCTACAATGAGCAGTTCTTC. It specifies CASSFHSGTYNEQFF.

The rearrangement joins TRBV5-6 to TRBJ1-4; D not resolved. The ends were cut back, 2 bases at V and 8 bases at J, with 7 bases in the middle. From germline, CDR1 is SGHDT and CDR2 YYEEEE. The CDR3 runs 12 residues. The CDR3 DNA reads as TGTGCCAGCAGCTTAGGGAGCGAAAAACTGTTTTTT. Translating it yields CASSLGSEKLFF.

There are a few counts of this clone. CDR3 nucleotide sequence: TGTGCCAGCAGCTCGCAACCCACAGGGAACACCGGGGAGCTGTTTTTT. Its translation: CASSSQPTGNTGELFF. The chain employs TRBV7-2 and TRBJ2-2; weak D call: TRBD1 (5 bases). Between the trimmed V and J ends, which lost 4 bases and 1 base, there was a span of 13 bases. The CDR3 totals 16 residues. From germline, CDR1 is SGHTA and CDR2 FQGNSA.

The V call is TRBV9, the J call TRBJ2-7, with 7 bases aligning to TRBD1. V lost 4 bases to trimming and J lost 0 bases; unmatched junction nucleotides: 10. The CDR3 extends over 16 amino acids. Germline CDR1 is SGDLS and CDR2 is YYNGEE. CDR3 sequence: CASSFRDSPLSYEQYF. The CDR3 DNA follows: TGTGCCAGCAGCTTCCGGGACAGCCCCCTCTCCTACGAGCAGTACTTC.

The rearrangement links TRBV9 to TRBJ1-4, with 8 bases aligning to TRBD1. Germline CDR1 SGDLS, CDR2 YYNGEE. The junction had 7 bases not matched to a gene; V was cut back by 0 bases and J by 12 bases. The CDR3 sequence is 14 residues long. DNA for the CDR3: TGTGCCAGCAGCGTAGTGGGGACAGGAGAGGAACTGTTTTTT. Translating gives CASSVVGTGEELFF.

The rearrangement links TRBV25-1 to TRBJ1-4; 7 bases line up with TRBD1. The CDR3 length is 17 residues. CDR1 is MGHDK, CDR2 SYGVNS, per germline. The trim removed 7 bases at V and 4 bases at J, leaving 15 bases unmatched. The chain's CDR3 is CASTSQGTVLLNEKLFF. The DNA for the CDR3 is TGTGCCAGCACCTCTCAAGGGACAGTCCTACTTAATGAAAAACTGTTTTTT. The variable domain in full, completed from reference TRBV25-1 and TRBJ1-4, reads EADIYQTPRYLVIGTGKKITLECSQTMGHDKMYWYQQDPGMELHLIHYSYGVNSTEKGDLSSESTVSRIRTEHFPLTLESARPSHTSQYLCASTSQGTVLLNEKLFFGSGTQLSVL.

The V call is TRBV28, the J call TRBJ2-5; 10 positions match TRBD2. Germline CDR1 MDHEN, CDR2 SYDVKM. J was trimmed by 7 bases and V by 6 bases; bases with no gene match: 2. This CDR3 comprises 12 residues. The CDR3 spells CASSRLAGTQYF. The CDR3 DNA reads TGTGCCAGCAGCCGACTAGCGGGGACCCAGTACTTC.

The sample holds many counts of this clone. This chain joins TRBV4-3 and TRBJ1-2, with D hard to call. The CDR3 is 15 amino acids. With 0 bases removed from V and 4 bases from J, the gap between germline ends came to 12 bases. Per germline, CDR1 LGHNA and CDR2 YSLEER. The CDR3 DNA reads as TGCGCCAGCAGCCAAGAATCGTCAGGCCGCTATGGCTACACCTTC. Its translation: CASSQESSGRYGYTF.

V usage is TRBV30 and J usage is TRBJ2-7; TRBD1 aligns across 9 bases. Germline CDR1 reads GTSNPN; CDR2 reads SVGIG (reference sequence). The CDR3 is 13 amino acids. V lost 5 bases, J lost 3 bases, and 5 bases stayed unmatched. The DNA of the CDR3 is TGTGCCTGGGCCGGGACAGGGCACTACGAGCAGTACTTC. This sequence encodes CAWAGTGHYEQYF. Combining the CDR3 with reference TRBV30 and TRBJ2-7 gives the whole variable domain SQTIHQWPATLVQPVGSPLSLECTVEGTSNPNLYWYRQAAGRGLQLLFYSVGIGQISSEVPQNLSASRPQDRQFILSSKKLLLSDSGFYLCAWAGTGHYEQYFGPGTRLTVT.